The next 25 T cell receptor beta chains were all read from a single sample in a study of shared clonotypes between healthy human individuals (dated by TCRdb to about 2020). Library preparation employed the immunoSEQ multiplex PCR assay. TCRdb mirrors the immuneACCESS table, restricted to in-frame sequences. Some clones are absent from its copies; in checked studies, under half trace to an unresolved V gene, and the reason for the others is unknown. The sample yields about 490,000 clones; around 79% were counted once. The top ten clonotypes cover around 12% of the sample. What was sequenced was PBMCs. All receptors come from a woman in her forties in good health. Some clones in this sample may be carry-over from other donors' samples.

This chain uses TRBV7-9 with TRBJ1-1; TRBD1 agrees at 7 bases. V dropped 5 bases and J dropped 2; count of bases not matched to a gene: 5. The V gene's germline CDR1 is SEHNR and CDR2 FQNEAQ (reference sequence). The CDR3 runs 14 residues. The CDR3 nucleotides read TGTGCCAGCAGCCTTAAGGGGGCTAACACTGAAGCTTTCTTT. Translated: CASSLKGANTEAFF.

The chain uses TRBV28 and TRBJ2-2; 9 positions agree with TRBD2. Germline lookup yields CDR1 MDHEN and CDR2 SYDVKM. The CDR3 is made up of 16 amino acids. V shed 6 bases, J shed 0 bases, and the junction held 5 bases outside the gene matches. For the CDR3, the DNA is TGTGCCAGCAGCCAGACTAGCGGAGCGAACACCGGGGAGCTGTTTTTT. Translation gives CASSQTSGANTGELFF.

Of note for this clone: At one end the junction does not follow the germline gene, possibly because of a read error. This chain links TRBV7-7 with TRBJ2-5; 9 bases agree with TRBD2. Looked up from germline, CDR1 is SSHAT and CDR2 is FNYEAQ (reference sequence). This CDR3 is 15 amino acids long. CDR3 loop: CASSLGGRVQETQYF. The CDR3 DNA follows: TGTGCTAGCAGCCTGGGCGGGAGGGTCCAAGAGACCCAGTACTTC.

CDR3 in amino acids: CASSEFRGTGGHEQYF. The CDR3 DNA follows: TGCGCCAGCAGTGAGTTCCGTGGGACAGGGGGCCACGAGCAGTACTTC. V usage is TRBV10-1 and J usage is TRBJ2-7, with 12 bases matching TRBD1. Germline loops: CDR1 WNHNN, CDR2 SYGVQD (reference sequence). CDR3 length equals 16 residues. The V segment lost 1 base and the J segment 5 bases; nucleotides outside the gene matches: 6.

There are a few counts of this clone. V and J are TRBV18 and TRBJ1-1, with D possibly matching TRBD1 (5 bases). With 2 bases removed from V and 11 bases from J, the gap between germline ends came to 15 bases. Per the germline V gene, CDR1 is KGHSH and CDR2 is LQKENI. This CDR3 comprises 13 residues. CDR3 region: CASSPAQQGDAFF. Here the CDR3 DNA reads TGTGCCAGCTCACCAGCTCAGCAGGGTGACGCTTTCTTT.

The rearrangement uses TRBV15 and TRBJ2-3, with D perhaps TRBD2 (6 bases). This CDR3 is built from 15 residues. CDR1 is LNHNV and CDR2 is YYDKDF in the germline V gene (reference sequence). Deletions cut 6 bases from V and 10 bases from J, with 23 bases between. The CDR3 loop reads CATSPLTGVVLAQYF. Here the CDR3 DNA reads TGTGCCACCAGTCCCTTGACGGGAGTTGTCTTAGCGCAGTATTTT.

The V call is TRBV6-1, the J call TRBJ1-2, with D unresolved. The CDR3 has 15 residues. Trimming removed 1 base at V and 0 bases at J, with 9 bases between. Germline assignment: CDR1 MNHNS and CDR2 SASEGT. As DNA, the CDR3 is TGTGCCAGCAGTGAAGGGGATTTGGCTAACTATGGCTACACCTTC. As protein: CASSEGDLANYGYTF.

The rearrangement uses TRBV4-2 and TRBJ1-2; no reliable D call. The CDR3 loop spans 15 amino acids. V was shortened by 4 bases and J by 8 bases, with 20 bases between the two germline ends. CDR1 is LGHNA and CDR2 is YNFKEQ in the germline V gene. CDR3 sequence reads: CASSRPGRSSAGYTF. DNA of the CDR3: TGTGCCAGCAGCCGCCCAGGACGGTCGTCGGCGGGCTACACCTTC.

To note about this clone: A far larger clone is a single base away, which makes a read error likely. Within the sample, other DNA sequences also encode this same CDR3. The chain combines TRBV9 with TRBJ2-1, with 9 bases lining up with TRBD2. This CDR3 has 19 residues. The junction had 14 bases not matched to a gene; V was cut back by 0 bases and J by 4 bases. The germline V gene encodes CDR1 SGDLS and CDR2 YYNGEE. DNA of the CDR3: TGTGCCAGCAGCGTAGGCTGGGGGGCTAGCGGGAAATCATACAATGAGCAGTTCTTC. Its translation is CASSVGWGASGKSYNEQFF.

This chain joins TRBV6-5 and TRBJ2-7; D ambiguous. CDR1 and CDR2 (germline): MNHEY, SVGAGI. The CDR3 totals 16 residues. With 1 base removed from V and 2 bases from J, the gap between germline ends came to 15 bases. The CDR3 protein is CASSYYPAGKTYEQYF. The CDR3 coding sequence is TGTGCCAGCAGTTACTATCCCGCCGGCAAGACCTACGAGCAGTACTTC.

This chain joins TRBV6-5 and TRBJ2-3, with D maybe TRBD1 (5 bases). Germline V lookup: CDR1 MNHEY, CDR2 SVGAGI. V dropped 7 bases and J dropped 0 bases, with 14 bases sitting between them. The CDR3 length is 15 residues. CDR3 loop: CASTADTTSTDTQYF. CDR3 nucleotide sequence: TGTGCCAGCACCGCGGACACGACTAGCACAGATACGCAGTATTTT.

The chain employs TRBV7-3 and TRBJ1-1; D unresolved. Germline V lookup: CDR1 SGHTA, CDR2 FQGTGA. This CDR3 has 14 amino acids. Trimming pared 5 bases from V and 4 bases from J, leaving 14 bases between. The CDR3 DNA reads TGTGCCAGCAGCCCGCTTTTTTGGACCACTGAAGCTTTCTTT. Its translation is CASSPLFWTTEAFF.

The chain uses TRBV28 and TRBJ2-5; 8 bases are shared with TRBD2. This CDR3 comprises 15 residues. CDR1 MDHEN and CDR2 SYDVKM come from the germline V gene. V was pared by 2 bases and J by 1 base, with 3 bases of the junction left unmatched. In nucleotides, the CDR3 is TGTGCCAGCAGTTTACCCAGCGGGGGCCAAGAGACCCAGTACTTC. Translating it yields CASSLPSGGQETQYF.

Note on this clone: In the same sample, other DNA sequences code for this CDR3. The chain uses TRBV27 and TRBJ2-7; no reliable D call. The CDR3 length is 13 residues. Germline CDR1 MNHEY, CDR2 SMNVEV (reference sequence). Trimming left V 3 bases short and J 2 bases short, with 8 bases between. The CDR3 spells CASSLSRTYEQYF. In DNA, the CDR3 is TGTGCCAGCAGTTTGTCAAGGACCTACGAGCAGTACTTC.

In nucleotides, the CDR3 is TGTGCCAGCAGTTTGGAAGGGGAGGGCACAGATACGCAGTATTTT. Residues: CASSLEGEGTDTQYF. The chain is built from TRBV28 and TRBJ2-3; D possibly corresponds to TRBD2 (6 bases). The CDR3 consists of 15 residues. Germline V gene sequence: CDR1 MDHEN, CDR2 SYDVKM. The V end was cut by 3 bases, the J end by 1 base, with 11 bases between.

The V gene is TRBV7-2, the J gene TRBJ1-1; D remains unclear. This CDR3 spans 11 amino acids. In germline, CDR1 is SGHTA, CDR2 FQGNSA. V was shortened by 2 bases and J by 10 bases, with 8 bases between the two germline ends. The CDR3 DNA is TGTGCCAGCAGCTTATCTGTTTTAGCTTTCTTT. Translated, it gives CASSLSVLAFF.

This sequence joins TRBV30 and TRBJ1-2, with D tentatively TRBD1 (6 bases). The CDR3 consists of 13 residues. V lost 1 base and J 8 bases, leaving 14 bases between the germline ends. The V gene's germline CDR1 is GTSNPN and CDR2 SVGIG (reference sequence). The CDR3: CAWSAPGQTGYTF. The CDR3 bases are TGTGCCTGGAGTGCCCCAGGACAGACCGGCTACACCTTC.

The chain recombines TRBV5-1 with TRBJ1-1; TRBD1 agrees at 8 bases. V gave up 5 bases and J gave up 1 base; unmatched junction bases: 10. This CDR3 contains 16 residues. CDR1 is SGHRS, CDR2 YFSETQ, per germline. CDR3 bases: TGCGCCAGCAGGGATGCAGGGGGCCTAAAGAACACTGAAGCTTTCTTT. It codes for CASRDAGGLKNTEAFF.

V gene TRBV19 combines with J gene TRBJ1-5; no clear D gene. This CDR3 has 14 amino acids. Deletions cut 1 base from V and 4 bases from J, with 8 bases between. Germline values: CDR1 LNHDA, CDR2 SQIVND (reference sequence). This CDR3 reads CASSIVGLNQPQHF. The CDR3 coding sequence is TGTGCCAGTAGTATAGTAGGGTTGAATCAGCCCCAGCATTTT.

CDR3 DNA: TGTGCCAGCACCTTGATCACAGGGGTTACTGAAGCTTTCTTT. This sequence encodes CASTLITGVTEAFF. The chain uses TRBV28 and TRBJ1-1, with 7 bases fitting TRBD1. The J segment lost 5 bases and the V segment lost 7 bases, leaving 10 bases of the junction unmatched. The germline V gene encodes CDR1 MDHEN and CDR2 SYDVKM. CDR3 size: 14 residues. Complete variable domain (other parts from reference TRBV28 and TRBJ1-1): DVKVTQSSRYLVKRTGEKVFLECVQDMDHENMFWYRQDPGLGLRLIYFSYDVKMKEKGDIPEGYSVSREKKERFSLILESASTNQTSMYLCASTLITGVTEAFFGQGTRLTVV.

The DNA of the CDR3 is TGTGCCAGCAGCCTAGAAAGAGCGGTTGGGTATGGCTACACCTTC. Protein product: CASSLERAVGYGYTF. The V and J genes are TRBV6-1 and TRBJ1-2; D gene uncertain. Trimming removed 6 bases at V and 5 bases at J, with 19 bases between. This CDR3 spans 15 amino acids. Looked up from germline, CDR1 is MNHNS and CDR2 is SASEGT.

The CDR3 nucleotides read TGTGCCAGCAGCTCCGTAACAGATACGCAGTATTTT. It specifies CASSSVTDTQYF. The chain uses TRBV7-9 and TRBJ2-3; D not resolved. The germline V gene has CDR1 SEHNR and CDR2 FQNEAQ (reference sequence). This CDR3 is built from 12 residues. Trimming removed 4 bases at V and 3 bases at J, with 5 bases between.

The CDR3 DNA reads as TGTGCCAGCAGCACGACGACACTAGCGGGAGTGTTCAATGAGCAGTTCTTC. This gives the protein CASSTTTLAGVFNEQFF. This chain links TRBV7-6 with TRBJ2-1, with 11 bases fitting TRBD2. The V gene's germline CDR1 is SGHVS and CDR2 FNYEAQ. J lost 6 bases, V lost 5 bases, and 12 bases had no gene match. The CDR3 spans 17 residues. The full variable domain, in which reference TRBV7-6 and TRBJ2-1 provide the parts outside the CDR3, is GAGVSQSPRYKVTKRGQDVALRCDPISGHVSLYWYRQALGQGPEFLTYFNYEAQQDKSGLPNDRFSAERPEGSISTLTIQRTEQRDSAMYRCASSTTTLAGVFNEQFFGPGTRLTVL.

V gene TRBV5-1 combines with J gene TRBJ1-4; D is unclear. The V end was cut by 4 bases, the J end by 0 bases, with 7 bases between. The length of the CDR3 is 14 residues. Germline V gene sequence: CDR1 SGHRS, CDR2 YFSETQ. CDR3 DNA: TGCGCCAGCAGCAAACAGTCAACTAATGAAAAACTGTTTTTT. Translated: CASSKQSTNEKLFF.

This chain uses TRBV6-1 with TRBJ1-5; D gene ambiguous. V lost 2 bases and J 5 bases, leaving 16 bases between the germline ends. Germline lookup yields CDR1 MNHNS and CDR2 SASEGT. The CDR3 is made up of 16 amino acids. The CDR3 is CASSESPPGGYQPQHF. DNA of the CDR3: TGTGCCAGCAGTGAATCCCCTCCCGGAGGCTATCAGCCCCAGCATTTT.